Detailed here is one TCR beta chain. The antigen is not known. TCRdb analysed the 5' RACE reads with MiXCR anew, one entry per CDR3 protein. The data show roughly 260,000 distinct CDR3 sequences, about 7.5% seen once. The source of the sample is a study of identical twins. Study-wide findings and caveats: Fewer insertions were carried by abundant cord blood beta clonotypes, but none was seen in memory repertoires. Out-of-frame alpha sequences common to twins were enriched for low generation probability. Sharing of beta out-of-frame sequences by twins showed a weaker excess. It was cross-sectional statistical analysis, not following the same donors, that the conclusions relied on.

Unmatched junction bases numbered 12, after V lost 2 bases and J lost 5 bases. Germline lookup yields CDR1 LGHDT and CDR2 YNNKEL (reference sequence). The CDR3 loop spans 17 amino acids. The data were also submitted as part of a second study, on yellow fever vaccine responses in identical twins.

Sequences were obtained from CD8+ T cells sorted from blood. V and J are TRBV3-1 and TRBJ2-3, with 8 bases that match TRBD2. This receptor was obtained from a young woman in good health. This CDR3 is CASSQTYGGGRGDTQYF. The CDR3 DNA reads as TGTGCCAGCAGCCAAACATACGGCGGGGGGCGGGGAGATACGCAGTATTTT.